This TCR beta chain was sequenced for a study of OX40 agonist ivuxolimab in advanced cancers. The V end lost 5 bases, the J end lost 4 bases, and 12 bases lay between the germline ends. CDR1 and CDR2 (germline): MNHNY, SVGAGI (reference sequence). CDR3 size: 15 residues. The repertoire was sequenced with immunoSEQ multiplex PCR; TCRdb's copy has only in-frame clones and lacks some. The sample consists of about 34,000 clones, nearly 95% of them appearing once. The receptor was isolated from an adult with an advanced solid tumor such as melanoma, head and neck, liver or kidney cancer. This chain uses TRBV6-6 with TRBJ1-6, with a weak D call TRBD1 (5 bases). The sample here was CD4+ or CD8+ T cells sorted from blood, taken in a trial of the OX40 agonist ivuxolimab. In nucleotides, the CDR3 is TGTGCCAGCAGTACCCAGACAGAGTATAATTCACCCCTCCACTTT. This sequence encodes CASSTQTEYNSPLHF.